The source of this T cell receptor (beta chain) is a study of human T cells and chemical hapten exposure. Using its own MiXCR run on the RACE reads, TCRdb lists one record per CDR3 protein. The sample shows 70,000 to 100,000 distinct CDR3 sequences, about 6.8% of them seen only once. Points from the study as a whole: Expanded TCRs formed significantly more large CDR3 similarity clusters than controls.

The time point was: patch test 1, 2 weeks after DPC sensitization. Treatment reported: therapeutic diphenylcyclopropenone sensitization with weekly scalp DPC. Note on this clonotype: Its cognate antigen is unknown.

The material was whole blood, obtained in connection with sensitization to the hapten diphenylcyclopropenone (DPC). The sequence was obtained from a woman in her twenties or thirties with alopecia areata. Some clones in this sample may be carry-over from other donors' samples.

The CDR3 region is CASSESGQLLANYGYTF. The DNA of the CDR3 is TGTGCCAGCAGTGAATCAGGACAGCTGTTGGCTAACTATGGCTACACCTTC. The chain uses TRBV27 and TRBJ1-2, with D possibly matching TRBD1 (6 bases). Per germline, CDR1 MNHEY and CDR2 SMNVEV (reference sequence). The V gene lost 5 bases and the J gene lost 0 bases, with 19 bases spanning the gap. CDR3 length: 17 residues.